This passage covers 26 T cell receptor beta chains from one sample sequenced in a study of blood T cell repertoires in COVID-19. Sequencing used immunoSEQ multiplex PCR; TCRdb keeps in-frame clones, though not all of them. The data contain over 150,000 clones, 84% of them singletons. What was sequenced was peripheral blood. The receptors derive from a human donor in a cohort sampled during active COVID-19.

The rearrangement joins TRBV14 to TRBJ2-1; 14 bases fit TRBD2. Germline V gene lookup returns CDR1 SGHDN and CDR2 FVKESK. Germline trimming cut 0 bases from V and 10 bases from J; bases unmatched to any gene: 5. The CDR3 contains 16 residues. Here the CDR3 DNA reads TGTGCCAGCAGCCAAGATTGGGGACTAGCGGGAGCCGAGCAGTTCTTC. Translated, it gives CASSQDWGLAGAEQFF. Supplemented by reference TRBV14 and TRBJ2-1, the full variable domain reads EAGVTQFPSHSVIEKGQTVTLRCDPISGHDNLYWYRRVMGKEIKFLLHFVKESKQDESGMPNNRFLAERTGGTYSTLKVQPAELEDSGVYFCASSQDWGLAGAEQFFGPGTRLTVL.

This clone was found many times. The genes are TRBV30 and TRBJ1-5; 11 bases line up with TRBD1. Germline trimming cut 5 bases from V and 0 bases from J; bases unmatched to any gene: 12. Germline CDR1 is GTSNPN and CDR2 is SVGIG (reference sequence). This CDR3 contains 18 residues. DNA of the CDR3: TGTGCCTGGGACCTAACCGGGACAGGGGGACATAGCAATCAGCCCCAGCATTTT. Translated: CAWDLTGTGGHSNQPQHF.

The chain is built from TRBV9 and TRBJ1-4, with 8 bases that match TRBD1. The CDR3 loop spans 14 amino acids. Germline V lookup: CDR1 SGDLS, CDR2 YYNGEE. The ends lost 4 bases at V and 9 bases at J; junction bases unmatched: 8. This chain's CDR3 is CASSTGTGQQKLFF. CDR3 bases: TGTGCCAGCAGCACCGGGACAGGCCAACAAAAACTGTTTTTT.

This clone appeared a single time. The chain links TRBV12-5 to TRBJ2-1; possibly TRBD2 for D (6 bases). The CDR3 sequence is 17 residues long. V shed 1 base and J shed 0 bases, with 13 bases lying between them. Germline CDR1 is LGHNT and CDR2 is FRNRAP. DNA for the CDR3: TGTGCTAGTGGTTTGGAAGGGACTCACTACTCCTACAATGAGCAGTTCTTC. It codes for CASGLEGTHYSYNEQFF.

The genes are TRBV6-5 and TRBJ1-1; D might be TRBD1 (5 bases). The CDR3 has 13 residues. Trimming removed 7 bases from V and 6 bases from J, with 15 bases in between. Germline CDR1 MNHEY, CDR2 SVGAGI. Here the CDR3 reads CASTLRGVSEAFF. In nucleotides, the CDR3 is TGTGCCAGCACCCTACGGGGGGTGTCTGAAGCTTTCTTT.

The V and J genes are TRBV19 and TRBJ2-7; no clear D. V gave up 6 bases and J gave up 6 bases, with 18 bases separating them. Germline CDR1 and CDR2: LNHDA and SQIVND (reference sequence). The CDR3 runs 14 residues. The CDR3 DNA reads TGTGCCAGTAGCTCAATAGAGGATTTCCGCGAGCAGTACTTC. Translating it yields CASSSIEDFREQYF. Complete variable domain (other parts from reference TRBV19 and TRBJ2-7): DGGITQSPKYLFRKEGQNVTLSCEQNLNHDAMYWYRQDPGQGLRLIYYSQIVNDFQKGDIAEGYSVSREKKESFPLTVTSAQKNPTAFYLCASSSIEDFREQYFGPGTRLTVT.

This rearrangement joins TRBV2 to TRBJ1-1, with a tentative D call TRBD1 (5 bases). The V gene lost 4 bases and the J gene lost 2 bases, with 8 bases spanning the gap. This CDR3 is built from 13 residues. Germline loops: CDR1 SNHLY, CDR2 FYNNEI. CDR3 amino acids: CASSARGNTEAFF. Here the CDR3 DNA reads TGTGCCAGCAGTGCAAGGGGCAACACTGAAGCTTTCTTT.

This rearrangement joins TRBV11-2 to TRBJ2-1, with 12 bases fitting TRBD2. The CDR3 is made up of 17 amino acids. Trimming cost V 5 bases and J 4 bases; bases outside gene matches: 9. Germline V gives CDR1 SGHAT, CDR2 FQNNGV. The CDR3 region has the DNA TGTGCCAGCAGCCCGGGGGGACTAGCGGGCCATTACAATGAGCAGTTCTTC. It specifies CASSPGGLAGHYNEQFF.

The CDR3 protein is CASSSDYSYEQYF. As DNA, the CDR3 is TGCGCCAGCAGCTCGGACTACTCCTACGAGCAGTACTTC. The V call is TRBV5-1, the J call TRBJ2-7; the D gene is possibly TRBD2 (6 bases). This CDR3 contains 13 residues. The germline V gene encodes CDR1 SGHRS and CDR2 YFSETQ. Trimming left V 3 bases short and J 0 bases short, with 7 bases between.

The chain recombines TRBV14 with TRBJ2-3; the D gene is possibly TRBD2 (6 bases). The V end was cut by 0 bases, the J end by 9 bases, with 19 bases between. The germline V gene has CDR1 SGHDN and CDR2 FVKESK. The CDR3 has 16 residues. CDR3 DNA sequence: TGTGCCAGCAGCCAAGATTTGGGGGGAGCGGTAGGCACGCAGTATTTT. This gives the protein CASSQDLGGAVGTQYF.

Of note for this clone: This same CDR3 is encoded by further DNA sequences in the sample. V is TRBV28 and J is TRBJ2-5; D perhaps matches TRBD1 (7 bases). The CDR3 spans 14 residues. Germline assignment: CDR1 MDHEN and CDR2 SYDVKM. Trimming shortened V by 2 bases and J by 1 base, and 8 bases separated the two germline ends. CDR3 bases: TGTGCCAGCAGTTTACAGGGGGGCCAAGAGACCCAGTACTTC. Protein sequence: CASSLQGGQETQYF.

This chain links TRBV9 with TRBJ1-2, with D unresolved. CDR1 is SGDLS and CDR2 is YYNGEE in the germline V gene. The ends were cut back, 4 bases at V and 4 bases at J, with 14 bases in the middle. There are 14 residues in the CDR3. The CDR3 loop reads CASSPVGISYGYTF. The CDR3 nucleotides read TGTGCCAGCAGCCCCGTCGGGATAAGCTATGGCTACACCTTC.

The rearrangement links TRBV27 to TRBJ2-1; TRBD1 matches at 10 bases. Unmatched junction bases numbered 10, after V lost 6 bases and J lost 8 bases. CDR3 length: 15 residues. Germline V gene lookup returns CDR1 MNHEY and CDR2 SMNVEV (reference sequence). This chain's CDR3 is CASRFRTGGFDEQFF. The CDR3 DNA sequence: TGTGCCAGCAGGTTCCGGACAGGGGGTTTCGATGAGCAGTTCTTC.

The J gene is TRBJ2-7, the V gene TRBV6-6; D call uncertain. This CDR3 is built from 13 residues. V was pared by 2 bases and J by 6 bases, with 11 bases between. Germline CDR1 is MNHNY and CDR2 is SVGAGI (reference sequence). The chain's CDR3 is CASSYIIRGEQYF. The CDR3 DNA reads TGTGCCAGCAGTTACATTATTCGCGGCGAGCAGTACTTC.

This chain connects TRBV2 to TRBJ2-2; TRBD1 might be the D (5 bases). Trimming took 4 bases from V and 2 from J, leaving 5 bases between them. The CDR3 is made up of 13 amino acids. The germline gives CDR1 SNHLY, CDR2 FYNNEI. CDR3 region: CASSGGNTGELFF. CDR3 DNA: TGTGCCAGCAGTGGGGGCAACACCGGGGAGCTGTTTTTT.

The chain has TRBV15 and TRBJ2-7; the match to TRBD2 covers 14 bases. CDR3 length: 16 residues. CDR1 is LNHNV, CDR2 YYDKDF, per germline (reference sequence). J gave up 3 bases and V 4 bases, and 5 bases lay outside the gene matches. The CDR3 DNA reads TGTGCCACCAGCAAGAGCGGACTAGCGGGAGGCTACGAGCAGTACTTC. Translation gives CATSKSGLAGGYEQYF.

The chain recombines TRBV19 with TRBJ2-1; 8 nucleotides align to TRBD2. The CDR3 length is 16 residues. The germline V gene has CDR1 LNHDA and CDR2 SQIVND (reference sequence). V was clipped by 7 bases and J by 4 bases; unmatched bases: 12. Here the CDR3 DNA reads TGTGCCAGTACCGCTCTGGCGGGAGGAGGGTACAATGAGCAGTTCTTC. Translating gives CASTALAGGGYNEQFF. Filled out from reference TRBV19 and TRBJ2-1, the complete variable domain reads DGGITQSPKYLFRKEGQNVTLSCEQNLNHDAMYWYRQDPGQGLRLIYYSQIVNDFQKGDIAEGYSVSREKKESFPLTVTSAQKNPTAFYLCASTALAGGGYNEQFFGPGTRLTVL.

The chain recombines TRBV10-2 with TRBJ2-5; 11 bases are shared with TRBD2. The CDR3 has 14 amino acids. From germline, CDR1 is WSHSY and CDR2 SAAADI. V trimming: 8 bases; J trimming: 5 bases; junction bases outside the gene matches: 7. The CDR3 DNA is TGCGCCAGCGCACTAGCGGGAGATTGGGAGACCCAGTACTTC. Translation gives CASALAGDWETQYF.

The chain combines TRBV24-1 with TRBJ2-2; 10 bases map to TRBD1. V dropped 5 bases and J dropped 2; count of bases not matched to a gene: 4. CDR1 and CDR2 from the germline V gene are KGHDR and SFDVKD. CDR3 length: 16 residues. The CDR3 nucleotides read TGTGCCACCAGTGGTCGACAGGGGGCTAACACCGGGGAGCTGTTTTTT. Encoded protein: CATSGRQGANTGELFF.

The chain links TRBV14 to TRBJ2-7; 11 bases line up with TRBD2. Germline assignment: CDR1 SGHDN and CDR2 FVKESK. The CDR3 length is 19 residues. The trim removed 4 bases at V and 2 bases at J, leaving 16 bases unmatched. The CDR3 DNA follows: TGTGCCAGCAGCCCCCGAGGAACTAGCGGGAGTGGCCCCCCCTACGAGCAGTACTTC. It yields the protein CASSPRGTSGSGPPYEQYF.

The chain recombines TRBV27 with TRBJ1-1; 7 nucleotides match TRBD1. The CDR3 is made up of 17 amino acids. Per germline, CDR1 MNHEY and CDR2 SMNVEV (reference sequence). The trim removed 7 bases at V and 3 bases at J, leaving 17 bases unmatched. In DNA, the CDR3 is TGTGCCAGCAAAGAGGGGAGCAGGGGGATTATGGACACTGAAGCTTTCTTT. It is translated as CASKEGSRGIMDTEAFF.

The rearrangement uses TRBV4-1 and TRBJ2-3; D might be TRBD2 (6 bases). The germline V gene encodes CDR1 MGHRA and CDR2 YSYEKL. The CDR3 loop spans 15 amino acids. With 3 bases removed from V and 2 bases from J, the gap between germline ends came to 12 bases. The CDR3 here is CASSQGWRDTDTQYF. The CDR3 DNA is TGCGCCAGCAGCCAGGGATGGCGGGACACAGATACGCAGTATTTT.

The gene calls are TRBV20-1 and TRBJ2-7; D is perhaps TRBD1 (5 bases). The CDR3 is 15 amino acids. V was pared by 3 bases and J by 4 bases, with 19 bases between. Germline V gene data show CDR1 as DFQATT and CDR2 as SNEGSKA (reference sequence). CDR3 region: CSASQRQGPPYEQYF. CDR3 in DNA: TGCAGTGCTAGTCAGCGCCAGGGCCCCCCATACGAGCAGTACTTC.

V usage is TRBV5-8 and J usage is TRBJ2-3, with 8 nucleotides matching TRBD2. The J segment lost 11 bases and the V segment lost 0 bases, leaving 11 bases of the junction unmatched. Germline V CDR1 and CDR2: SGHTS, YDEGEE. The length of the CDR3 is 15 residues. This CDR3 reads CASSLAPRTSRRQYF. The CDR3 bases are TGTGCCAGCAGCTTGGCCCCCCGGACTAGCCGTCGGCAGTATTTT.

The chain recombines TRBV5-6 with TRBJ1-6; no clear D. V was shortened by 2 bases and J by 9 bases, with 15 bases between the two germline ends. The CDR3 has 15 residues. Germline V gene data show CDR1 as SGHDT and CDR2 as YYEEEE. The CDR3 spells CASSFFLETGSPLHF. CDR3 bases: TGTGCCAGCAGCTTCTTTCTCGAAACGGGTTCACCCCTCCACTTT.

The chain has TRBV7-8 and TRBJ1-4, with D unclear. The V gene's germline CDR1 is SGHVS and CDR2 FQNEAQ. Trimming shortened V by 3 bases and J by 7 bases, and 12 bases separated the two germline ends. CDR3 length: 14 amino acids. This CDR3 reads CASSFSSWGEKLFF. CDR3 nucleotide sequence: TGTGCCAGCAGCTTCTCTAGCTGGGGTGAAAAACTGTTTTTT.